This TCR beta chain was captured by sequencing in a study of response to subunit inactivated influenza vaccine. MiXCR, run by TCRdb on the RT-PCR reads, gives a single entry per CDR3 protein. This sample has around 580,000 distinct CDR3 sequences, with over 9.5% found just once. V gave up 4 bases and J gave up 1 base, with 10 bases separating them. The CDR3 consists of 14 residues. CDR1 is KGHSH, CDR2 LQKENI, per germline. V is TRBV18 and J is TRBJ2-5; D possibly uses TRBD1 or TRBD2 (5 bases each). Sequencing used PBMCs from blood, obtained on the day of vaccination. The receptor was isolated from a man aged 50 or older who received an inactivated influenza vaccine. The CDR3 coding sequence is TGTGCCAGCTCACACCCCGGGACCCAAGAGACCCAGTACTTC. This encodes CASSHPGTQETQYF. The whole variable domain, remainder taken from reference TRBV18 and TRBJ2-5, is NAGVMQNPRHLVRRRGQEARLRCSPMKGHSHVYWYRQLPEEGLKFMVYLQKENIIDESGMPKERFSAEFPKEGPSILRIQQVVRGDSAAYFCASSHPGTQETQYFGPGTRLLVL.